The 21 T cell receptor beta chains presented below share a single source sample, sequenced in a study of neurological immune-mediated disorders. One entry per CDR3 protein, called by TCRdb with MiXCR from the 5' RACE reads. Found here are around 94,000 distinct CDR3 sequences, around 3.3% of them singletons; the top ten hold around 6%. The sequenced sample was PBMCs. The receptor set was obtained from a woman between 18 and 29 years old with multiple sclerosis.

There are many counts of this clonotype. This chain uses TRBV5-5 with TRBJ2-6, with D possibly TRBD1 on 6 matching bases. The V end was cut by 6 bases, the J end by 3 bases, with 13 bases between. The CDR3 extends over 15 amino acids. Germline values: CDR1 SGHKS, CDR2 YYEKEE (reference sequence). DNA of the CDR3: TGTGCCAGCACCTCGACAGGTTATGGGGCCAACGTCCTGACTTTC. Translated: CASTSTGYGANVLTF.

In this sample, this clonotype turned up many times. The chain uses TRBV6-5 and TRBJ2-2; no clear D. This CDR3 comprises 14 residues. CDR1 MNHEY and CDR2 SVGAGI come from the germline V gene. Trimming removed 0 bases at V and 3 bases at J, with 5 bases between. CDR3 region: CASSYSTYTGELFF. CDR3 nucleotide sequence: TGTGCCAGCAGTTACTCTACTTACACCGGGGAGCTGTTTTTT.

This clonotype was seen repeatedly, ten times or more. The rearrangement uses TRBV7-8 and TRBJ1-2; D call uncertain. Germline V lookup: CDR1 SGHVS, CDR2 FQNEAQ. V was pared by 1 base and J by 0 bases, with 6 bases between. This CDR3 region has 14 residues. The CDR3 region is CASSLVDTNYGYTF. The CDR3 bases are TGTGCCAGCAGCTTAGTAGATACTAACTATGGCTACACCTTC.

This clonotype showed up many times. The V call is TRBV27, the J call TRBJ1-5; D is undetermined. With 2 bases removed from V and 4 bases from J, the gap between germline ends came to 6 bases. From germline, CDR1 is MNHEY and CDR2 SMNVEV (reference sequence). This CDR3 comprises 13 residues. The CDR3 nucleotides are TGTGCCAGCAGTTTAGCCCGAAATCAGCCCCAGCATTTT. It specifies CASSLARNQPQHF.

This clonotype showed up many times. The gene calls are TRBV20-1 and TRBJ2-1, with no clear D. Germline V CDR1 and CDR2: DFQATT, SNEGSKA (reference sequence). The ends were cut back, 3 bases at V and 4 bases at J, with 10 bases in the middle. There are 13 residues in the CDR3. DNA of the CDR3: TGCAGTGCTAGGCGCCAAGATTACAATGAGCAGTTCTTC. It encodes CSARRQDYNEQFF.

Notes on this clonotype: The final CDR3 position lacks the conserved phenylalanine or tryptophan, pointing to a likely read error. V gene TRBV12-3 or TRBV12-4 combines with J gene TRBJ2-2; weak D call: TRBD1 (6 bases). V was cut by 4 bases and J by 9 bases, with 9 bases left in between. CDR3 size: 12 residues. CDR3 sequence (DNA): TGTGCCAGCAGTTCCCGGGACAGGGAGCTGTTTAAT. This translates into CASSSRDRELFN.

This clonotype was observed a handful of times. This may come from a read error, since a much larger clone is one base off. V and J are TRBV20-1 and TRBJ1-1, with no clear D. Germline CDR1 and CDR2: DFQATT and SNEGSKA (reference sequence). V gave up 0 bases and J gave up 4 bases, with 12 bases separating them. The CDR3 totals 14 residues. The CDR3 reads CSARDGNIPTEAFF. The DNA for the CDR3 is TGCAGTGCTAGAGATGGGAATATCCCCACTGAAGCTTTCTTT.

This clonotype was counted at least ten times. The CDR3 DNA reads TGTGCCATCAGTGAGGTTTCCAGGGGAGAGACCCAGTACTTC. Translating gives CAISEVSRGETQYF. The V and J genes are TRBV10-3 and TRBJ2-5; tentative D call: TRBD1 (6 bases). From germline, CDR1 is ENHRY and CDR2 SYGVKD. The V gene lost 2 bases and the J gene lost 4 bases, with 11 bases spanning the gap. The CDR3 runs to 14 residues.

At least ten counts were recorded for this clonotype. The CDR3 spells CASSYEGGYNSPLHF. The CDR3 coding sequence is TGTGCCAGCAGTTATGAGGGCGGGTATAATTCACCCCTCCACTTT. This sequence joins TRBV6-6 and TRBJ1-6, with D unclear. CDR1 and CDR2 (germline): MNHNY, SVGAGI (reference sequence). The CDR3 consists of 15 residues. Trimming stripped 3 bases from V and 4 bases from J, with 10 bases between.

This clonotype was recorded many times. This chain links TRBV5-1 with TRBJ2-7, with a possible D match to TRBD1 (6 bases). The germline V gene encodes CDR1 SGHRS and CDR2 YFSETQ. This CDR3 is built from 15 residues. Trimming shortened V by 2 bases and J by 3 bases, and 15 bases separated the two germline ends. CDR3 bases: TGCGCCAGCAGCTTTCTCGGGACATCCAGCTACGAGCAGTACTTC. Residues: CASSFLGTSSYEQYF.

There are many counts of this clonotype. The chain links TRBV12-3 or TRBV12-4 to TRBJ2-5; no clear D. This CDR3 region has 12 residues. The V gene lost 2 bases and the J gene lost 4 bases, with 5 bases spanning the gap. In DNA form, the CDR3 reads TGTGCCAGCAGTTTATTCCGAGAGACCCAGTACTTC. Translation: CASSLFRETQYF.

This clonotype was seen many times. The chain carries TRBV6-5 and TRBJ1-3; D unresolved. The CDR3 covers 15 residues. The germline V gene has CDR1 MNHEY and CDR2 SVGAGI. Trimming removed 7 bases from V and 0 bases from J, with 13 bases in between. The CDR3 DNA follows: TGTGCCAGCACCCAAACGTCCGACTCTGGAAACACCATATATTTT. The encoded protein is CASTQTSDSGNTIYF.

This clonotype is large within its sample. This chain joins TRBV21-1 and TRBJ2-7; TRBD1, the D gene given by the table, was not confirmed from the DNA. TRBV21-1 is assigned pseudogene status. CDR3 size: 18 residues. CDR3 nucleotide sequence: TGTGCCAGCAGCAAAAAAACCATCCTCCGGGACAGGATTTCCGAGCAGTACTTC. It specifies CASSKKTILRDRISEQYF.

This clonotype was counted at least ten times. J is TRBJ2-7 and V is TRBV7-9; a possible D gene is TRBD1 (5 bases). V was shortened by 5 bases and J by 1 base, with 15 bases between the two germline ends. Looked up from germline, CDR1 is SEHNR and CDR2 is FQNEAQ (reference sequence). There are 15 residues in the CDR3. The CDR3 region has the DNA TGTGCCAGCAGCGGACCAGGGTTGGATTCCTACGAGCAGTACTTC. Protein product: CASSGPGLDSYEQYF. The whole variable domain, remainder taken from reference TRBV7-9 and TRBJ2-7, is DTGVSQNPRHKITKRGQNVTFRCDPISEHNRLYWYRQTLGQGPEFLTYFQNEAQLEKSRLLSDRFSAERPKGSFSTLEIQRTEQGDSAMYLCASSGPGLDSYEQYFGPGTRLTVT.

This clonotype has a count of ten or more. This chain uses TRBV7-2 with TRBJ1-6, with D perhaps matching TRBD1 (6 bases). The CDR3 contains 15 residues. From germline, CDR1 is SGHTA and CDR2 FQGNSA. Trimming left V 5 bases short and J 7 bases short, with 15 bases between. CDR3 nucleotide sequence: TGTGCCAGCAGCCCCAGGACAGCAGGGAATTCACCCCTCCACTTT. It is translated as CASSPRTAGNSPLHF.

The CDR3 sequence: CSVHRSAAGELFF. The DNA for the CDR3 is TGCAGTGTACATCGTTCTGCGGCCGGGGAGCTGTTTTTT. The V call is TRBV20-1, the J call TRBJ2-2; unclear D gene. CDR3 length: 13 amino acids. V lost 7 bases, J lost 6 bases, and 15 bases lay in between. Germline V gives CDR1 DFQATT, CDR2 SNEGSKA (reference sequence).

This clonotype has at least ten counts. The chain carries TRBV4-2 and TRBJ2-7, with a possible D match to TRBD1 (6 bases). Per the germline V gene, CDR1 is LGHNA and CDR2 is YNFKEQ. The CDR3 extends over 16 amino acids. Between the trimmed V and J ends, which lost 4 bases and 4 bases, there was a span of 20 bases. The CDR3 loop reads CASSRSVTLTGYEQYF. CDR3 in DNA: TGTGCCAGCAGCCGGTCAGTGACTCTAACAGGGTACGAGCAGTACTTC.

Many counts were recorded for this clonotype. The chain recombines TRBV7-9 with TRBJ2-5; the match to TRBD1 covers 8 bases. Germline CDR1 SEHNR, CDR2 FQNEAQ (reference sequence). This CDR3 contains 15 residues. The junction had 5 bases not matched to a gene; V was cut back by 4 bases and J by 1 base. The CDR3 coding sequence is TGTGCCAGCAGCTACTCCGGGACAGGCCAAGAGACCCAGTACTTC. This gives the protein CASSYSGTGQETQYF.

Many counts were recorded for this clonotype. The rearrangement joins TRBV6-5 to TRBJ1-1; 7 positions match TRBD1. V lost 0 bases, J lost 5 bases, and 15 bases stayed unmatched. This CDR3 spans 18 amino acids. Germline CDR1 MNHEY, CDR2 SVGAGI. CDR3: CASSYSPPYRGRETEAFF. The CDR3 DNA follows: TGTGCCAGCAGTTACTCCCCGCCTTACAGGGGAAGAGAGACTGAAGCTTTCTTT.

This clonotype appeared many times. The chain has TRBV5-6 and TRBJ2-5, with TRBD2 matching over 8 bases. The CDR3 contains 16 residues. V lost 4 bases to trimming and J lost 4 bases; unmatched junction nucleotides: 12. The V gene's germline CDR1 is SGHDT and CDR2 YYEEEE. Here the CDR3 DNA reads TGTGCCAGCAGCCCCTACCCGGCGGGGGGCCGAGAGACCCAGTACTTC. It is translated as CASSPYPAGGRETQYF.

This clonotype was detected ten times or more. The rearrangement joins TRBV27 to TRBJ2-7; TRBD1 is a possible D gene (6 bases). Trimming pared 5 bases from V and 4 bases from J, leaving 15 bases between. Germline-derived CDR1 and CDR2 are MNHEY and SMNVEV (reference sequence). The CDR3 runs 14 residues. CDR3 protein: CASSPSGTPYEQYF. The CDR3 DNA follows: TGTGCCAGCAGTCCTTCCGGGACACCGTACGAGCAGTACTTC.